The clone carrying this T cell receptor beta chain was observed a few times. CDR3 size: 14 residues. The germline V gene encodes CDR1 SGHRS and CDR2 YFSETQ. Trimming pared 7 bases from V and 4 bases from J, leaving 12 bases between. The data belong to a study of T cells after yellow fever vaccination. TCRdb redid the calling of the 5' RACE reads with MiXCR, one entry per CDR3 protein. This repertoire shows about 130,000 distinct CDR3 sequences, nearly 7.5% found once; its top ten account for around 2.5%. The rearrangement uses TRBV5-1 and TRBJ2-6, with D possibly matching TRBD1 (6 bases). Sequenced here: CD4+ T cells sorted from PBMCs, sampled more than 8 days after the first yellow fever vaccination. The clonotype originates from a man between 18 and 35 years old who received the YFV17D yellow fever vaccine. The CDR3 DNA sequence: TGCGCCAGCCGACAGGCCGGCGGGGCCAACGTCCTGACTTTC. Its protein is CASRQAGGANVLTF.